The 25 T cell receptor beta chains below were found in one sample sequenced in a study of OX40 agonist ivuxolimab in advanced cancers. This table comes from immunoSEQ multiplex PCR, and its TCRdb copy is limited to in-frame clones, with some not included. The sample lists fewer than 85,000 clones; roughly nine tenths were seen once. Material: CD4+ or CD8+ T cells sorted from blood, obtained in a trial of the OX40 agonist ivuxolimab. These receptor sequences come from an adult with an advanced solid tumor such as melanoma, head and neck, liver or kidney cancer.

The J gene is TRBJ1-2, the V gene TRBV5-4, with 10 positions matching TRBD1. The germline V gene has CDR1 SGHNT and CDR2 YYREEE (reference sequence). With 4 bases clipped from V and 9 bases from J, the junction kept 12 bases outside the gene matches. The CDR3 sequence is 15 residues long. The CDR3 DNA sequence: TGTGCCAGCAGCCAAAATCCGGGACAGGGGCGAAGCTACACCTTC. Its translation: CASSQNPGQGRSYTF.

This clone has only a few counts. The chain employs TRBV6-1 and TRBJ2-5; 7 bases match TRBD2. V dropped 6 bases and J dropped 5; count of bases not matched to a gene: 9. In germline, CDR1 is MNHNS, CDR2 SASEGT. The CDR3 has 14 residues. DNA for the CDR3: TGTGCCAGCAGAAGGGCGGGGGTTGGCGAGACCCAGTACTTC. This codes for CASRRAGVGETQYF.

To note about this clone: Relative to the germline gene, one junction end is altered; a read error may explain this. This chain uses TRBV6-6 with TRBJ1-2; D is unresolved. Germline V gives CDR1 MNHNY, CDR2 SVGAGI (reference sequence). The CDR3 loop spans 8 amino acids. For the CDR3, the DNA is TGCCCACGGGAGGGCTACACCTTC. It yields the protein CPREGYTF.

This rearrangement joins TRBV28 to TRBJ1-2; 9 nucleotides agree with TRBD1. J was trimmed by 6 bases and V by 6 bases; bases with no gene match: 5. The CDR3 runs 13 residues. Germline V gene data show CDR1 as MDHEN and CDR2 as SYDVKM. The CDR3 loop reads CASSTGGGDGYTF. The CDR3 DNA is TGTGCCAGCAGCACAGGGGGCGGGGATGGCTACACCTTC.

This clone showed up just a few times. V and J are TRBV6-5 and TRBJ1-1, with D possibly being TRBD1 (6 bases). Per germline, CDR1 MNHEY and CDR2 SVGAGI. The CDR3 is 16 residues long. Trimming took off 0 bases at V and 4 bases at J, with 15 bases between the two ends. In DNA form, the CDR3 reads TGTGCCAGCAGTTACTCGGGGGGCATCGGCGTCACTGAAGCTTTCTTT. It specifies CASSYSGGIGVTEAFF.

The chain recombines TRBV19 with TRBJ2-1, with D tentatively TRBD2 (6 bases). This CDR3 contains 14 residues. The germline V gene encodes CDR1 LNHDA and CDR2 SQIVND (reference sequence). Trimming removed 7 bases at V and 2 bases at J, with 12 bases between. In DNA form, the CDR3 reads TGTGCCAGTACCCTCGGGAGCGCCTACAATGAGCAGTTCTTC. This gives the protein CASTLGSAYNEQFF.

The chain combines TRBV5-1 with TRBJ2-6, with TRBD1 identical over 7 bases. The CDR3 extends over 14 amino acids. Germline trimming cut 5 bases from V and 11 bases from J; bases unmatched to any gene: 10. Germline CDR1 reads SGHRS; CDR2 reads YFSETQ. The CDR3 protein is CASRAGTVNYVLTF. As DNA, the CDR3 is TGCGCCAGCAGGGCTGGGACAGTAAACTACGTCCTGACTTTC.

This clone was detected only once. V usage is TRBV5-1 and J usage is TRBJ1-2, with a tentative D call TRBD1 (6 bases). The CDR3 contains 13 residues. V gave up 4 bases and J gave up 8 bases, with 15 bases separating them. The germline V gene has CDR1 SGHRS and CDR2 YFSETQ. The CDR3 is CASSPTGPRGYTF. The CDR3 DNA sequence: TGCGCCAGCAGCCCTACAGGGCCCCGAGGCTACACCTTC.

The V gene is TRBV28, the J gene TRBJ2-1; D is unresolved. This CDR3 spans 12 amino acids. Trimming cost V 6 bases and J 8 bases, with 11 bases left between them. Germline V lookup: CDR1 MDHEN, CDR2 SYDVKM. CDR3 coding DNA: TGTGCCAGCAGCCCACCTGGGGATGAGCAGTTCTTC. This encodes CASSPPGDEQFF.

The chain links TRBV9 to TRBJ1-2; D gene uncertain. The CDR3 runs to 14 residues. Germline V gene sequence: CDR1 SGDLS, CDR2 YYNGEE. V lost 4 bases and J lost 0, with 10 bases in between. Here the CDR3 DNA reads TGTGCCAGCAGCCCCGCGATGTCTAACTATGGCTACACCTTC. It codes for CASSPAMSNYGYTF.

This sequence joins TRBV28 and TRBJ1-4; D gene ambiguous. Between the trimmed V and J ends, which lost 3 bases and 12 bases, there was a span of 11 bases. CDR3 length equals 12 residues. CDR1 MDHEN and CDR2 SYDVKM come from the germline V gene. The CDR3 sequence is CASSLSVGELFF. As DNA, the CDR3 is TGTGCCAGCAGTTTGTCCGTTGGGGAACTGTTTTTT.

The CDR3 DNA sequence: TGTGCCAGCCGGGGGACAGTAAATCAGCCCCAGCATTTT. Encoded protein: CASRGTVNQPQHF. The rearrangement links TRBV6-5 to TRBJ1-5; 7 positions match TRBD1. CDR1 and CDR2 from the germline V gene are MNHEY and SVGAGI. The CDR3 totals 13 residues. J gave up 4 bases and V 8 bases, and 5 bases lay outside the gene matches.

The rearrangement joins TRBV6-5 to TRBJ2-1; a weak D match, TRBD1 (5 bases). With 2 bases removed from V and 4 bases from J, the gap between germline ends came to 15 bases. This CDR3 has 16 residues. Germline CDR1 and CDR2: MNHEY and SVGAGI. The CDR3 spells CASSYGAFDGYNEQFF. In nucleotides, the CDR3 is TGTGCCAGCAGTTACGGGGCCTTCGATGGATACAATGAGCAGTTCTTC.

The sample holds one count of this clone. V usage is TRBV9 and J usage is TRBJ2-2; 8 nucleotides match TRBD2. Germline V CDR1 and CDR2: SGDLS, YYNGEE. With V trimmed by 0 bases and J by 6 bases, 4 bases remained unmatched. The CDR3 has 15 residues. The DNA of the CDR3 is TGTGCCAGCAGCGTAGACGGGAGGGCCGCCGGGGAGCTGTTTTTT. As protein: CASSVDGRAAGELFF.

This rearrangement joins TRBV5-1 to TRBJ1-5, with D maybe TRBD1 (5 bases). Trimming removed 1 base from V and 7 bases from J, with 15 bases in between. The CDR3 is made up of 15 amino acids. CDR1 is SGHRS, CDR2 YFSETQ, per germline. CDR3 region: CASSLMGEVGQPQHF. The CDR3 bases are TGCGCCAGCAGCTTGATGGGGGAGGTCGGGCAGCCCCAGCATTTT.

This clone was detected once. The rearrangement joins TRBV2 to TRBJ2-2; 9 bases are shared with TRBD1. Germline assignment: CDR1 SNHLY and CDR2 FYNNEI. V gave up 5 bases and J gave up 6 bases; unmatched junction bases: 7. The length of the CDR3 is 15 residues. The CDR3 loop is CASSTRQGGAGELFF. As DNA, the CDR3 is TGTGCCAGCAGTACTAGACAGGGGGGCGCCGGGGAGCTGTTTTTT.

The chain joins TRBV28 to TRBJ2-7; 7 nucleotides match TRBD2. The CDR3 length is 14 residues. Germline CDR1 and CDR2: MDHEN and SYDVKM. The junction had 5 bases not matched to a gene; V was cut back by 6 bases and J by 0 bases. The CDR3 is CASRPGGISYEQYF. Here the CDR3 DNA reads TGTGCCAGCAGACCCGGGGGGATCTCCTACGAGCAGTACTTC.

J is TRBJ1-5 and V is TRBV28; possibly TRBD1 for D (5 bases). V was cut by 6 bases and J by 2 bases, with 8 bases left in between. Per germline, CDR1 MDHEN and CDR2 SYDVKM. The CDR3 loop spans 13 amino acids. The DNA for the CDR3 is TGTGCCAGCAGCTCGGGGGGCAATCAGCCCCAGCATTTT. Translating it yields CASSSGGNQPQHF.

J is TRBJ1-5 and V is TRBV18, with unresolved D. In germline, CDR1 is KGHSH, CDR2 LQKENI. This CDR3 has 16 residues. V dropped 2 bases and J dropped 0 bases, with 11 bases sitting between them. Here the CDR3 reads CASSPTETLSNQPQHF. The CDR3 DNA is TGTGCCAGCTCACCAACGGAGACCCTTAGCAATCAGCCCCAGCATTTT.

The J gene is TRBJ1-1, the V gene TRBV6-4; D might be TRBD1 (5 bases). The V gene's germline CDR1 is MRHNA and CDR2 SNTAGT. V was pared by 0 bases and J by 4 bases, with 12 bases between. The CDR3 runs 15 residues. CDR3 amino acids: CASSDSPGEVTEAFF. CDR3 nucleotides: TGTGCCAGCAGTGACTCGCCGGGGGAGGTCACTGAAGCTTTCTTT.

The chain carries TRBV5-6 and TRBJ1-2, with D maybe TRBD1 (6 bases). The CDR3 is made up of 14 amino acids. From germline, CDR1 is SGHDT and CDR2 YYEEEE. V lost 4 bases and J lost 1, with 11 bases in between. CDR3 nucleotides: TGTGCCAGCAGCCCCCAACAGGGTAACTATGGCTACACCTTC. The encoded protein is CASSPQQGNYGYTF.

The V and J genes are TRBV5-1 and TRBJ1-1, with a weak D call TRBD1 (5 bases). The CDR3 runs 16 residues. Germline assignment: CDR1 SGHRS and CDR2 YFSETQ. The ends were cut back, 6 bases at V and 4 bases at J, with 22 bases in the middle. DNA for the CDR3: TGCGCCAGCAAAAAGGACTCGGGGCTCGATGTCACTGAAGCTTTCTTT. This encodes CASKKDSGLDVTEAFF.

This clone was picked up one time. The genes are TRBV28 and TRBJ2-7, with 13 positions matching TRBD2. V trimming: 2 bases; J trimming: 3 bases; junction bases outside the gene matches: 1. Germline lookup yields CDR1 MDHEN and CDR2 SYDVKM. CDR3 length: 15 residues. The CDR3 here is CASSLGTSGNYEQYF. The CDR3 DNA follows: TGTGCCAGCAGTTTAGGGACTAGCGGGAACTACGAGCAGTACTTC.

V usage is TRBV28 and J usage is TRBJ2-5; either TRBD1 or TRBD2 may supply D (6 bases each). CDR3 size: 15 residues. Trimming cost V 6 bases and J 5 bases, with 19 bases left between them. Germline V gene sequence: CDR1 MDHEN, CDR2 SYDVKM. The CDR3 coding sequence is TGTGCCAGCAGGGGATCTGGGGGGCGTAGTGAGACCCAGTACTTC. This gives the protein CASRGSGGRSETQYF.

In its sample, this clone was seen once. The chain is built from TRBV29-1 and TRBJ1-5; weak D call: TRBD1 (5 bases). Trimming stripped 1 base from V and 3 bases from J, with 7 bases between. This CDR3 comprises 13 residues. Germline V gene lookup returns CDR1 SQVTM and CDR2 ANQGSEA. This CDR3 is CSVEGDSNQPQHF. The CDR3 DNA sequence: TGCAGCGTTGAAGGGGACTCCAATCAGCCCCAGCATTTT.